These 6 T cell receptor beta chains originate from one sample sequenced in a study of siplizumab effects on memory and regulatory T cells (dated by TCRdb to between 2018 and 2020). The library was obtained by the immunoSEQ multiplex PCR assay. TCRdb took over this immuneACCESS table, retaining in-frame rearrangements with V and J assigned. Such tables are incomplete; in checked studies, under half of the missing clones stem from an unresolved V gene, and the remainder is unexplained. In all, the sample holds over 70,000 clones, and approximately 95% of those were seen once. Approximately 18% of the sample is taken by the ten largest. Material for sequencing was CD8+ T cells sorted from blood. Receptors originate from a human donor in good health.

This clone appeared a single time. Here the CDR3 DNA reads TGTGCCAGCAGCTTAGATGCTAGCGGGAGGGCCCTCACAGATACGCAGTATTTT. This translates into CASSLDASGRALTDTQYF. The chain uses TRBV7-2 and TRBJ2-3; TRBD2 aligns across 12 bases. Looked up from germline, CDR1 is SGHTA and CDR2 is FQGNSA. The CDR3 runs 18 residues. V lost 1 base to trimming and J lost 2 bases; unmatched junction nucleotides: 7.

Written as DNA, the CDR3 is TGTGCCAGTAGTATTGGATCGAACGGCTACACCTTC. Amino acids: CASSIGSNGYTF. The chain couples TRBV19 to TRBJ1-2; D call uncertain. The CDR3 loop spans 12 amino acids. Trimming stripped 3 bases from V and 8 bases from J, with 10 bases between. Germline CDR1 and CDR2: LNHDA and SQIVND (reference sequence).

This rearrangement joins TRBV19 to TRBJ1-1; TRBD1 agrees at 8 bases. Trimming at V came to 2 bases and at J to 1 base, leaving 18 bases not matched to a gene. The CDR3 totals 20 residues. Germline V gene data show CDR1 as LNHDA and CDR2 as SQIVND (reference sequence). DNA for the CDR3: TGTGCCAGTAGTATATCGGGACAGGTATGGGGGTTCCCCGAGAACACTGAAGCTTTCTTT. This codes for CASSISGQVWGFPENTEAFF.

The rearrangement links TRBV9 to TRBJ2-3; 10 bases agree with TRBD1. The V and J ends lost 4 bases and 6 bases, in that order; junction bases with no gene match: 11. In germline, CDR1 is SGDLS, CDR2 YYNGEE. The CDR3 runs 16 residues. DNA for the CDR3: TGTGCCAGCAGCCCCTCCGACAGGGGGCATTGGGATACGCAGTATTTT. Translation gives CASSPSDRGHWDTQYF.

The CDR3 DNA follows: TGTGCCACCAGCAGAGCCGGAGGACCCTACAATGAGCAGTTCTTC. Protein sequence: CATSRAGGPYNEQFF. The gene calls are TRBV15 and TRBJ2-1, with a possible D match to TRBD2 (5 bases). The CDR3 consists of 15 residues. Deletions cut 1 base from V and 2 bases from J, with 9 bases between. Germline V gene lookup returns CDR1 LNHNV and CDR2 YYDKDF (reference sequence).

The chain combines TRBV12-5 with TRBJ2-3; maybe TRBD1 (5 bases). The V end lost 8 bases, the J end lost 4 bases, and 13 bases lay between the germline ends. The CDR3 totals 13 residues. Germline V lookup: CDR1 LGHNT, CDR2 FRNRAP. CDR3 in DNA: TGTGCTAGTCATTCAGGGTTCGCAGATACGCAGTATTTT. Protein: CASHSGFADTQYF.